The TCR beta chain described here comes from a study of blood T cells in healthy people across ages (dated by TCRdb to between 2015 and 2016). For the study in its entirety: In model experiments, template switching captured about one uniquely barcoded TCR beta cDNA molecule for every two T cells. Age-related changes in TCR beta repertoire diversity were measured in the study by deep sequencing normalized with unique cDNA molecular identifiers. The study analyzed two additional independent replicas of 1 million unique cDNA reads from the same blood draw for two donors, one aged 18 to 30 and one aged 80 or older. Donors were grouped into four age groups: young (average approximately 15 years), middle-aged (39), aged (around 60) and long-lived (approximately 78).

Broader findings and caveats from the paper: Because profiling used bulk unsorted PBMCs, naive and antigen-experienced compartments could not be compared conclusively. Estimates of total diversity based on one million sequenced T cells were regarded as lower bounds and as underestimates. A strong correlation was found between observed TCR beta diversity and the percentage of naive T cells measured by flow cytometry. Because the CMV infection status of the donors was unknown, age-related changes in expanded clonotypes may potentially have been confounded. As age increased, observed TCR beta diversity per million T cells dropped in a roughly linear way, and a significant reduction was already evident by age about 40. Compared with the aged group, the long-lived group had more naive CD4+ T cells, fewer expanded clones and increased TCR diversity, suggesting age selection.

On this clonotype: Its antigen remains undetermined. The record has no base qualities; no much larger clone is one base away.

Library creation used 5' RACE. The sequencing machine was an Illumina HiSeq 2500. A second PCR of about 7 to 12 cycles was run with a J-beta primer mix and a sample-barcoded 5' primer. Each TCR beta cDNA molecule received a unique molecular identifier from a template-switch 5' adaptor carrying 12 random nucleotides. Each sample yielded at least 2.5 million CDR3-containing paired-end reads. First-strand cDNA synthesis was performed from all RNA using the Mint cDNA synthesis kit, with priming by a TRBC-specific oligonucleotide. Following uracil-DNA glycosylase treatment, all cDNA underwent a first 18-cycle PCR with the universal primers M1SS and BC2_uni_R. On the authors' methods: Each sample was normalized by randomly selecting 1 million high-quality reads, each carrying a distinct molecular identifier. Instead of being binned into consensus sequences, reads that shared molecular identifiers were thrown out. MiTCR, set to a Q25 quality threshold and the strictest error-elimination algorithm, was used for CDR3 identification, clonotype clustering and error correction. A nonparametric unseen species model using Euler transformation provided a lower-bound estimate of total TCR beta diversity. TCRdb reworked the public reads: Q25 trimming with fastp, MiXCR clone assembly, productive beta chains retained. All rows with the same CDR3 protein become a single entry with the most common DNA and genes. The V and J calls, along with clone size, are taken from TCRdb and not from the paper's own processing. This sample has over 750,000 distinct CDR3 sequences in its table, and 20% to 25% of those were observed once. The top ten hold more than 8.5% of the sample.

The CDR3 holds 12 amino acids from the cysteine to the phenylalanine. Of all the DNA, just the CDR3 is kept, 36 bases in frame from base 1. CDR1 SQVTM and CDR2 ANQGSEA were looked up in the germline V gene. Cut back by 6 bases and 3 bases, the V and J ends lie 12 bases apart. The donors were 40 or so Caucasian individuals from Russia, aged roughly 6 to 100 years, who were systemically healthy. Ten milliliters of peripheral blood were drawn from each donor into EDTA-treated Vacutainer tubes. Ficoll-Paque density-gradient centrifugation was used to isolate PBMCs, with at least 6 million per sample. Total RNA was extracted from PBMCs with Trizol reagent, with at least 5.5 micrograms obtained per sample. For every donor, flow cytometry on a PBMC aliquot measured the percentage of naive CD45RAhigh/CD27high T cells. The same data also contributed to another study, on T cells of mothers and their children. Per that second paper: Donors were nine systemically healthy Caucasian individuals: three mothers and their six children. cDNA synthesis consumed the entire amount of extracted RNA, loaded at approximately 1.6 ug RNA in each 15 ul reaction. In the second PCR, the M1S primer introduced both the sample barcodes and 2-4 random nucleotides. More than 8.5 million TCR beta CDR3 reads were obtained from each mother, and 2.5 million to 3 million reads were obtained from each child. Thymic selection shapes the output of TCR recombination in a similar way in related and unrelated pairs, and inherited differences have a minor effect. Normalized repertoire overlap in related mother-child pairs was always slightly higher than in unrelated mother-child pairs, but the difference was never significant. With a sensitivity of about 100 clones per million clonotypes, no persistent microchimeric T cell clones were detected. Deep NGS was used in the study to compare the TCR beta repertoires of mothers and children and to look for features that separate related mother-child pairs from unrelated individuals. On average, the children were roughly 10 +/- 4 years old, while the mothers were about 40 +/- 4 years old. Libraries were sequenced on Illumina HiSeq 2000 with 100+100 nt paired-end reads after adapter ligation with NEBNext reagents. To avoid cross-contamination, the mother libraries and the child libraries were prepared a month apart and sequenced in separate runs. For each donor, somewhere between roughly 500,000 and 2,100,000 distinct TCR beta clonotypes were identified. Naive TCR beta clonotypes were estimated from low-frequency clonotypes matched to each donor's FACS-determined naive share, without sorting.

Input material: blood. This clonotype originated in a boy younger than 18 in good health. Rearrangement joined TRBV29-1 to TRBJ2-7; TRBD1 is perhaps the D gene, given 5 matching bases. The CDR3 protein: CSVGVHYYEQYF. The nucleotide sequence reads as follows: TGCAGCGTAGGGGTCCACTACTACGAGCAGTACTTC.